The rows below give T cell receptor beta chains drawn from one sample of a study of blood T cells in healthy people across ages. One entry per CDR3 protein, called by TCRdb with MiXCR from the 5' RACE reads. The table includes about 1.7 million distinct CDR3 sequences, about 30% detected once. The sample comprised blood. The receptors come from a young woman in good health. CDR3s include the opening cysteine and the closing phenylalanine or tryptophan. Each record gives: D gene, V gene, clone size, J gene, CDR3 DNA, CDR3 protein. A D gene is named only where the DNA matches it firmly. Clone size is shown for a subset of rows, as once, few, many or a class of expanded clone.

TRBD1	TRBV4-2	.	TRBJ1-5	TGTGCCAGCAGCCTGCCGGGACAGTTTGAGCCCCAGCATTTT	CASSLPGQFEPQHF
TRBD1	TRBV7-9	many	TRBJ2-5	TGTGCCAGTAGTCACAGGGGGGAGACCCAGTACTTC	CASSHRGETQYF
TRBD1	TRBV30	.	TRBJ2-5	TGTGCCTGGAGCGAGACAGGGATCTACAATGAGCAGTACTTC	CAWSETGIYNEQYF
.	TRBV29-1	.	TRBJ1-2	TGCAGCGTCGCTGACTACAGGGACTATGGCTACACCTTC	CSVADYRDYGYTF
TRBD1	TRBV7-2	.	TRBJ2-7	TGTGCCGGCAATAATCGGACAGGGCGCTCCTACGAGCAGTACTTC	CAGNNRTGRSYEQYF
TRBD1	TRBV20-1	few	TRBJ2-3	TGCAGTGCTAGAGACTCGTGGTCGGACAGGGGTACCGATACGCAGTATTTT	CSARDSWSDRGTDTQYF
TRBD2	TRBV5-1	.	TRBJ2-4	TGCGCCAGCAGCTTACGGAGCGGGGAGGGTAACATTCAGTACTTC	CASSLRSGEGNIQYF
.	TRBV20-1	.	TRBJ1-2	TGCAGTGCAATTCCATTCCGAGATAGCTATGGCTACACCTTC	CSAIPFRDSYGYTF
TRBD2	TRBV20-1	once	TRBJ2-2	TGCAGTGCTAGAATCGGCGGGAGAGGAACCGGGGAGCTGTTTTTT	CSARIGGRGTGELFF
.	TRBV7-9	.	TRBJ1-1	TGTGCCAGCAGCCCCTCCCGGGGCACCTACACTGAAGCTTTCTTT	CASSPSRGTYTEAFF
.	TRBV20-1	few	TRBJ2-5	TGCAGTGCTAGGGTCCCAGCTAGCCAAGAGACCCAGTACTTC	CSARVPASQETQYF
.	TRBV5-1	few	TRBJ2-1	TGCGCCAGCAGCTTGGCTTTAAGTACTAGCCCAAACAATGAGCAGTTCTTC	CASSLALSTSPNNEQFF
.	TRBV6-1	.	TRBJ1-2	TGTGCCAGCAGAAGTCGTCAGTGGTATGGCTACACCTTC	CASRSRQWYGYTF
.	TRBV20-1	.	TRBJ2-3	TGCGGACCCAGAAGGGGCACAGATACGCAGTATTTT	CGPRRGTDTQYF
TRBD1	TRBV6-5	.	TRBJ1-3	TGTGCCAGCACCCACTCCAGGGACAGGACTGGAAACACCATATATTTT	CASTHSRDRTGNTIYF
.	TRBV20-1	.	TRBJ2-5	TGCAGTGCTAGACCCCAGTACCAAGAGACCCAGTACTTC	CSARPQYQETQYF
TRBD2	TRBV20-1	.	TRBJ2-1	TGCAGTGCTACCCGCGGGACTACTCGGGTCTATGAGCAGTTCTTC	CSATRGTTRVYEQFF
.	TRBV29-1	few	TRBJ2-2	TGCAGCTCCTTAGAGGCAAACACCGGGGAGCTGTTTTTT	CSSLEANTGELFF
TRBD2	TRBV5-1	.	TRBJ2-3	TGCGCCAGCAGCGCCCCTAGCGGTGCTAGCACAGATACGCAGTATTTT	CASSAPSGASTDTQYF
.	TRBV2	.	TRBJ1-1	TGTGCCAGCAGTGGACAATTAGGGACTGAAGCTTTCTTT	CASSGQLGTEAFF
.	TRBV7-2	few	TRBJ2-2	TGTGCCAGCAGCTTACAGCAAGCGCGCGGAACGAACACCGGGGAGCTGTTTTTT	CASSLQQARGTNTGELFF
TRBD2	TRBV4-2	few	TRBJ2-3	TGTGCCAGCAGCCAAGATCGGACTAGCGGGGGTGCAGATACGCAGTATTTT	CASSQDRTSGGADTQYF
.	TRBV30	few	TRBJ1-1	TGTGCCTGGAACGGGTTGGACACTGAAGCTTTCTTT	CAWNGLDTEAFF
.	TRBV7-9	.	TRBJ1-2	TGTGCCAGCAGCTTCCTCAGGGATAACTATGACTACACCTTC	CASSFLRDNYDYTF
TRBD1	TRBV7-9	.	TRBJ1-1	TGTGCCAGCAGCTCAAGAGGGGAGGGGGCCACTGAAGCTTTCTTT	CASSSRGEGATEAFF
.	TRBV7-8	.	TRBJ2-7	TGTGCCAGCAGCCAAGCCCCCTGGGGCACAGGAGAAGAGCAGTACTTC	CASSQAPWGTGEEQYF
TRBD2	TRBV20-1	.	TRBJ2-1	TGCAGTGCTAGAGATCTGGGACTAGCGGGTTACAATGAGCAGTTCTTC	CSARDLGLAGYNEQFF
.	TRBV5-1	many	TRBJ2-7	TGCGCCAGCAGCTTGGACAGCAGGGAGCAGTACTTC	CASSLDSREQYF
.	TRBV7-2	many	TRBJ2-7	TGTGCCAGCAGCTTAAGGCAGGGGAGCTCCTACGAGCAGTACTTC	CASSLRQGSSYEQYF
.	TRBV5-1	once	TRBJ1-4	TGCGCCAGCAGCTGGACCGGGACACCAACTAATGAAAAACGGTTTTTT	CASSWTGTPTNEKRFF
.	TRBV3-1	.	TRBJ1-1	TGTGCCAGCAGCCGAGGACGGTGGAACACTGAAGCTTTCTTT	CASSRGRWNTEAFF
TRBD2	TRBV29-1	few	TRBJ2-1	TGCAGCGTTGAAGAGACTAGCGGGGCATACAATGAGCAGTTCTTC	CSVEETSGAYNEQFF
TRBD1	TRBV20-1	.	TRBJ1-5	TGCTGTGCTCGGACAGGTAATCAGCCCCAGCATTTT	CCARTGNQPQHF
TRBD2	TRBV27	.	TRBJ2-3	TGTGCCAGCACCGCACGAGTGGCTAGCGGGGGGGCATACACAGATACGCAGTATTTT	CASTARVASGGAYTDTQYF
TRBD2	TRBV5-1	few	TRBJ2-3	TGCGCCAGCAGCATCATAGCGGGAGTACCAGATACGCAGTATTTT	CASSIIAGVPDTQYF
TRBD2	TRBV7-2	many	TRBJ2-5	TGTGCCAGCAGTTTAGCGGGAGTGGGTGAGACCCAGTACTTC	CASSLAGVGETQYF
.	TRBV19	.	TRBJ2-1	TGTGCCAGTAGTATATCAGGGGTTGTCGGTGAGCAGTTCTTC	CASSISGVVGEQFF
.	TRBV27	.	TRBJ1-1	TGTGCCAGCAGGGCTGGCACTGAAGCTTTCTTT	CASRAGTEAFF
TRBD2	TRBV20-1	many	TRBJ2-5	TGCAGTGCTATTACCCCGGGACTAGCGGGGGGGTCCTCTCAGACCCAGTACTTC	CSAITPGLAGGSSQTQYF
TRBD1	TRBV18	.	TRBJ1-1	TGTGCCAGCTCACCAAGAGGGCAGGCAGGGGGGAACACTGAAGCTTTCTTT	CASSPRGQAGGNTEAFF
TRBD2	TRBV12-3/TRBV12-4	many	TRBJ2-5	TGTGCCAGCAGTACATCTACTAGCGGGAGAGAGACCCAGTACTTC	CASSTSTSGRETQYF
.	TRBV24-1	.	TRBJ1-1	TGTGCCACCAGCCGGACAGAGGAGACTGAAGCTTTCTTT	CATSRTEETEAFF
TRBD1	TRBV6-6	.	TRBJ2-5	TGTGCCAGCAGCCTAAGACAGGGGTTAATAGAGACCCAGTACTTC	CASSLRQGLIETQYF
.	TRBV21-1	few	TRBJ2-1	TGTGCCAGCAGCACTTGGTGTAGGTCTAGCGGGAGGGCGGGTAATGAGCAGTTCTTC	CASSTWCRSSGRAGNEQFF
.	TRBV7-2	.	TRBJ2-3	TGTGCCAGCAGCCGCCGCGTTTATGGAGATACGCAGTATTTT	CASSRRVYGDTQYF
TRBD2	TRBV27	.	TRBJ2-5	TGTGCCAGCAACCCTAGCGGGAGGGCCCTGGGAGAGCAGTACTTC	CASNPSGRALGEQYF
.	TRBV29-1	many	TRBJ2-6	TGCAGCGTGACAGAATCTGGGGCCAACGTCCTGACTTTC	CSVTESGANVLTF
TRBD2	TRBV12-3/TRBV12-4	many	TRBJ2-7	TGTGCCAGCAGTTTCGGGGGGGCAAGGGAGCAGTACTTC	CASSFGGAREQYF
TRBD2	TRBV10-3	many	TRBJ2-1	TGTGCCATCAGTGAGTCGTCGGGACTACCCAATGAGCAGTTCTTC	CAISESSGLPNEQFF
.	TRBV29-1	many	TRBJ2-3	TGCAGCGTTGAGGCAGGGGCCTCGTTCACAGATACGCAGTATTTT	CSVEAGASFTDTQYF
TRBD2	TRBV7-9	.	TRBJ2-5	TGTGCCAGCAGCTTGTTTATAGCGGGTACCGGTCGGCTTATCCAAGAGACCCAGTACTTC	CASSLFIAGTGRLIQETQYF
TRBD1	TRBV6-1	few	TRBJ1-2	TGTGCCAGCAGTTCACCGGACAGGGGGCGGAGTGGCTACACCTTC	CASSSPDRGRSGYTF
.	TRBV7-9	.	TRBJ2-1	TGTGCCAGCAGCTTTCCGGGACAACTCAATGAGCAGTTCTTC	CASSFPGQLNEQFF